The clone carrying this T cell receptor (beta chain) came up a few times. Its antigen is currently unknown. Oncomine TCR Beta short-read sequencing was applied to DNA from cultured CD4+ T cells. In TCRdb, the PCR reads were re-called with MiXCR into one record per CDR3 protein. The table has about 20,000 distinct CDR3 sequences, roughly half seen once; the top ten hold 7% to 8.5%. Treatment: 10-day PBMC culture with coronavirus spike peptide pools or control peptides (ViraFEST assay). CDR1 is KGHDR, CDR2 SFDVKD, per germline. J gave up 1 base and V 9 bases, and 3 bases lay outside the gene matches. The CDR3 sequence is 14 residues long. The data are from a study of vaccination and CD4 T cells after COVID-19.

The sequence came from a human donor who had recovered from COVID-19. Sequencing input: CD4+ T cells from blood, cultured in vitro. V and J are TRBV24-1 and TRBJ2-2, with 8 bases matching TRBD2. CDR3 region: CATAGGGNTGELFF. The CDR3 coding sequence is TGTGCCACCGCCGGGGGGGGGAACACCGGGGAGCTGTTTTTT.